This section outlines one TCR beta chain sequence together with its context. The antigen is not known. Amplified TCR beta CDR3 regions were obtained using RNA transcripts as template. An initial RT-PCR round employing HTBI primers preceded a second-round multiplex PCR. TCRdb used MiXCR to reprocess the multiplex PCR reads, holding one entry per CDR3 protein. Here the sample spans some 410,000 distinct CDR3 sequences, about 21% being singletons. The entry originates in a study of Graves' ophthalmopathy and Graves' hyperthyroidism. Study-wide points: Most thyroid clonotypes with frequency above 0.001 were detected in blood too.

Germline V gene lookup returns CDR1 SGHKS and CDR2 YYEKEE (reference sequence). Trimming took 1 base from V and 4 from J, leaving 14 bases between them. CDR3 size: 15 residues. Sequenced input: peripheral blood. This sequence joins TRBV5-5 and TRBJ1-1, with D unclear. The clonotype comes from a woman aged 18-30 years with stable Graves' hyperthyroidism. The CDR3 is CASSLSAGVFTEAFF. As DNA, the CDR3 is TGTGCCAGCAGCTTGTCCGCGGGTGTTTTCACTGAAGCTTTCTTT.